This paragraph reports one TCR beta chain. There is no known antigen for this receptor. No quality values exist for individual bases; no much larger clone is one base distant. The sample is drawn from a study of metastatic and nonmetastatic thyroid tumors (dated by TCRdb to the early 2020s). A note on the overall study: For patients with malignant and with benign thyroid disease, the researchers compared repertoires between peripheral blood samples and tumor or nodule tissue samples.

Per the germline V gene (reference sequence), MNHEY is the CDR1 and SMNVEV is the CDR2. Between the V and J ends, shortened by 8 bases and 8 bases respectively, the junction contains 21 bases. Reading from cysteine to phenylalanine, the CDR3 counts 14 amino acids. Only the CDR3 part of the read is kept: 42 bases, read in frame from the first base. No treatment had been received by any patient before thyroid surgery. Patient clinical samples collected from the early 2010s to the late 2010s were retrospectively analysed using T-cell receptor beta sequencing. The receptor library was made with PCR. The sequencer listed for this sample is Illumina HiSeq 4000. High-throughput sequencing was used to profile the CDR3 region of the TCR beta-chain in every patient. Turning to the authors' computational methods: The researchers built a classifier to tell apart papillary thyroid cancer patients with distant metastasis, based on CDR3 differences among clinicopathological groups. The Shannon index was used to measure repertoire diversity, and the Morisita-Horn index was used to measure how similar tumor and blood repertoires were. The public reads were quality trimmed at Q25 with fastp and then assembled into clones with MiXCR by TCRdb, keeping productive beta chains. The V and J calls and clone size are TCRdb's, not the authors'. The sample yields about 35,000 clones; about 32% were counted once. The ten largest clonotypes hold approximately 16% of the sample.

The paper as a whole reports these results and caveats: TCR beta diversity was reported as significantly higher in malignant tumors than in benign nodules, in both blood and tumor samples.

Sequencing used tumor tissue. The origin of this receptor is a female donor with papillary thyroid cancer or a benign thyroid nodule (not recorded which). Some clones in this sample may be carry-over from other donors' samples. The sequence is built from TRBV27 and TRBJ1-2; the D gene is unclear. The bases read TGTGCCAGCGCCCGGACGGATCCCAAGAGGGGCTACACCTTC. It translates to CASARTDPKRGYTF.